These 20 T cell receptor beta chains share one sample of origin, sequenced in a study of T cell clonality in common variable immunodeficiency. Profiling relied on immunoSEQ multiplex PCR, and the TCRdb table lists in-frame clones only, not all of them. This sample has under 45,000 clones and no singletons, with approximately 9.4% in the ten largest. The sample consisted of peripheral blood mononuclear cells. Source of these receptors: a person aged 18 to 75 in good health.

Ten or more counts support this clone. CDR3 bases read: TGTGCCTGGAGTGTTGGGCAGGGGTCGCCCAAAAACATT. Protein sequence: CAWSVGQGSPKNI. The CDR3 in full is CAWSVGQGSPKNIQYF. V and J are TRBV30 and TRBJ2-4, with a tentative D call TRBD1 (6 bases). The missing CDR3 end, 3 residues past where the read stops, is filled in from the germline J gene. Trimming pared 0 bases from V and 2 bases from J, leaving 14 bases between. The CDR3 totals 16 residues. The V gene's germline CDR1 is GTSNPN and CDR2 SVGIG (reference sequence).

This clone was observed at least ten times. The DNA ends 3 residues before the CDR3 does, and the rest of the CDR3 is filled in from the germline J gene. V and J are TRBV29-1 and TRBJ2-1; D might be TRBD1 (7 bases). This CDR3 is 14 amino acids long. Germline CDR1 SQVTM, CDR2 ANQGSEA. Deletions cut 7 bases from V and 1 base from J, with 14 bases between. CDR3 DNA, as far as it was read: TGCAGCGGAACCAGGGGGGCGTCCTACAATGAG. Translated, it gives CSGTRGASYNE. The full CDR3 sequence reads CSGTRGASYNEQFF.

The sample holds a few counts of this clone. The read finishes 3 residues shy of the CDR3 end, and the germline J gene is used to complete it. This sequence joins TRBV20-1 and TRBJ1-5, with D maybe TRBD1 (6 bases). The CDR3 is 13 amino acids. Germline CDR1 and CDR2: DFQATT and SNEGSKA (reference sequence). The V gene lost 6 bases and the J gene lost 4 bases, with 13 bases spanning the gap. CDR3 loop: CSAYLRGNQPQHF. The covered CDR3 bases are TGCAGTGCATACCTCAGGGGAAATCAGCCC.

The table lists this clone with many counts. The read terminates 3 residues ahead of where the CDR3 ends, so the germline J gene completes it. This rearrangement joins TRBV20-1 to TRBJ1-2; 9 nucleotides match TRBD1. V gave up 1 base and J gave up 4 bases; unmatched junction bases: 4. This CDR3 is 14 amino acids long. The germline V gene encodes CDR1 DFQATT and CDR2 SNEGSKA (reference sequence). The CDR3 reads CSARARDRAYGYTF. CDR3 DNA (partial): TGCAGTGCTAGAGCCCGGGACAGGGCCTATGGC.

This clone has ten or more counts. Coverage ceases 3 residues before the CDR3 finishes, and the germline J gene fills in the end. V and J are TRBV11-3 and TRBJ1-1; TRBD1 matches at 7 bases. V gave up 4 bases and J gave up 1 base; unmatched junction bases: 0. CDR1 and CDR2 from the germline V gene are SGHNT and YENEEA. The CDR3 loop spans 13 amino acids. This CDR3 is CASSSGGNTEAFF. CDR3 DNA (partial): TGTGCCAGCAGCTCAGGGGGGAACACTGAA.

The sample holds many counts of this clone. The sequenced fragment ends 3 residues before the CDR3 boundary, so the rest is inferred from the germline J gene. The genes are TRBV28 and TRBJ2-7; 9 nucleotides agree with TRBD1. Germline values: CDR1 MDHEN, CDR2 SYDVKM. With 1 base clipped from V and 4 bases from J, the junction kept 2 bases outside the gene matches. CDR3 length: 14 residues. The CDR3 here is CASSLSGQGYEQYF. Partial CDR3 DNA: TGTGCCAGCAGTTTATCGGGACAGGGTTACGAG.

At least ten counts were recorded for this clone. The observed sequence ends 3 residues before the CDR3 terminus, with the missing tail filled in from the germline J gene. The chain employs TRBV30 and TRBJ1-1; TRBD1 is a possible D gene (5 bases). The germline gives CDR1 GTSNPN, CDR2 SVGIG (reference sequence). With 1 base removed from V and 0 bases from J, the gap between germline ends came to 9 bases. This CDR3 is built from 14 residues. CDR3 DNA, as far as it was read: TGTGCCTGGAGTGAAGGGACTGTGAACACTGAA. Amino acid sequence: CAWSEGTVNTE. In full, the CDR3 is CAWSEGTVNTEAFF.

Regarding this clone: A read error is possible here, since a much larger clone lies one base away. The read ends 3 residues shy of where the CDR3 ends; the end is completed using the germline J gene. Distinct nucleotide sequences in the sample also encode this CDR3. The rearrangement uses TRBV19 and TRBJ1-3; D might be TRBD1 (5 bases). Germline V lookup: CDR1 LNHDA, CDR2 SQIVND (reference sequence). The CDR3 runs to 16 residues. CDR3 DNA, as far as it was read: TGTGCCAGTAGTGGGCGACAGCAAAACAATGGAAACACA. This codes for CASSGRQQNNGNT. The full CDR3 sequence reads CASSGRQQNNGNTIYF.

This clone has ten or more counts. The CDR3 is cut off 3 residues early in the read; its end comes from the germline J gene. The J gene is TRBJ2-7, the V gene TRBV5-1; TRBD1 matches 10 bases. The trim removed 3 bases at V and 5 bases at J, leaving 5 bases unmatched. This CDR3 has 14 amino acids. CDR1 and CDR2 (germline): SGHRS, YFSETQ. The CDR3 loop is CASSSSGTGDEQYF. The CDR3 DNA, read in part, is TGCGCCAGCAGCTCCTCCGGGACAGGGGACGAG.

This clone was recorded at least ten times. The DNA ends 3 residues before the CDR3 does, and the rest of the CDR3 is filled in from the germline J gene. The chain couples TRBV29-1 to TRBJ2-5; D remains ambiguous. Trimming pared 1 base from V and 5 bases from J, leaving 8 bases between. Germline-derived CDR1 and CDR2 are SQVTM and ANQGSEA. This CDR3 contains 12 residues. The sequenced part of the CDR3 DNA is TGCAGCGTTGAAGTTCCCGGGGAGACC. It codes for CSVEVPGET. The complete CDR3 protein is CSVEVPGETQYF.

This clone was counted at least ten times. Read sequence stops 3 residues before the CDR3 end, and the germline J gene provides the missing end. The chain couples TRBV18 to TRBJ2-2, with no clear D. Germline CDR1 KGHSH, CDR2 LQKENI. V lost 2 bases to trimming and J lost 8 bases, with 9 bases between them. The CDR3 consists of 13 residues. CDR3 DNA (partial): TGTGCCAGCTCACCAGAGGTTCAGGGGGAG. Translating gives CASSPEVQGE. The whole CDR3 sequence is CASSPEVQGELFF. The whole variable domain, filled in from reference TRBV18 and TRBJ2-2, reads NAGVMQNPRHLVRRRGQEARLRCSPMKGHSHVYWYRQLPEEGLKFMVYLQKENIIDESGMPKERFSAEFPKEGPSILRIQQVVRGDSAAYFCASSPEVQGELFFGEGSRLTVL.

This clone was seen repeatedly, ten times or more. The CDR3 goes on 3 residues after the read ends, and that part is filled in from the germline J gene. V usage is TRBV7-8 and J usage is TRBJ2-3; perhaps TRBD2 as D (5 bases). This CDR3 spans 14 amino acids. V was trimmed by 2 bases and J by 2 bases, leaving 8 bases between them. CDR1 is SGHVS, CDR2 FQNEAQ, per germline. This CDR3 reads CASSLTAATDTQYF. The sequenced CDR3 bases are TGTGCCAGCAGCTTAACAGCGGCCACAGATACG.

This clone was recorded many times. The read finishes 3 residues shy of the CDR3 end, and the germline J gene is used to complete it. This chain links TRBV19 with TRBJ1-1; TRBD1 aligns across 8 bases. Per the germline V gene, CDR1 is LNHDA and CDR2 is SQIVND (reference sequence). J gave up 5 bases and V 5 bases, and 4 bases lay outside the gene matches. This CDR3 region has 13 residues. The CDR3 DNA, read in part, is TGTGCCAGTAGTGGGAGGACAGGGACTGAA. Encoded protein: CASSGRTGTE. The complete CDR3 reads CASSGRTGTEAFF. Filled out from reference TRBV19 and TRBJ1-1, the complete variable domain reads DGGITQSPKYLFRKEGQNVTLSCEQNLNHDAMYWYRQDPGQGLRLIYYSQIVNDFQKGDIAEGYSVSREKKESFPLTVTSAQKNPTAFYLCASSGRTGTEAFFGQGTRLTVV.

This clone was seen many times. The CDR3 end is not reached by the read, which stops 3 residues before it; the germline J gene fills it in. The J gene is TRBJ2-2, the V gene TRBV11-3, with D possibly being TRBD1 (6 bases). CDR1 is SGHNT and CDR2 is YENEEA in the germline V gene. The V end was cut by 5 bases, the J end by 5 bases, with 12 bases between. The CDR3 totals 14 residues. CDR3 bases read: TGTGCCAGCAGCAACTCCAGGGGTACCGGGGAG. Amino acid sequence: CASSNSRGTGE. The full CDR3 sequence reads CASSNSRGTGELFF.

This clone was seen ten or more times. Read coverage stops 3 residues before the CDR3 terminus; the germline J gene supplies the remainder. The sample holds other DNA sequences that translate to the same CDR3. The chain links TRBV20-1 to TRBJ1-4, with D perhaps matching TRBD1 (6 bases). The germline V gene has CDR1 DFQATT and CDR2 SNEGSKA (reference sequence). The V end was cut by 1 base, the J end by 0 bases, with 6 bases between. CDR3 length equals 14 residues. The CDR3 DNA, read in part, is TGCAGTGCTAGAGGGACAGCAACTAATGAAAAA. Translated, it gives CSARGTATNEK. The whole CDR3 reads CSARGTATNEKLFF.

This clone has a count of ten or more. The missing CDR3 end, 3 residues past where the read stops, is filled in from the germline J gene. The chain couples TRBV30 to TRBJ2-7; perhaps TRBD2 as D (5 bases). Germline values: CDR1 GTSNPN, CDR2 SVGIG (reference sequence). Trimming cost V 1 base and J 1 base, with 11 bases left between them. The CDR3 runs 14 residues. CDR3 loop: CAWSGPGGSYEQYF. The CDR3 bases that were read are TGTGCCTGGAGTGGACCCGGCGGGTCCTACGAG.

This clone occurred many times. The read halts 3 residues ahead of the CDR3 end, with the missing end drawn from the germline J gene. This sequence joins TRBV2 and TRBJ2-3; a weak D match, TRBD2 (6 bases). The CDR3 contains 17 residues. The ends were cut back, 1 base at V and 0 bases at J, with 14 bases in the middle. Per germline, CDR1 SNHLY and CDR2 FYNNEI. CDR3 bases read: TGTGCCAGCAGTGAAGTGGGCTTCGGGGGAAGCACAGATACG. This translates into CASSEVGFGGSTDT. The CDR3 reads in full as CASSEVGFGGSTDTQYF.

The table lists this clone with many counts. The CDR3 end falls 3 residues outside the read, so it is completed with the germline J gene. This chain uses TRBV5-1 with TRBJ2-2; 7 positions agree with TRBD1. Germline loops: CDR1 SGHRS, CDR2 YFSETQ. The V segment lost 3 bases and the J segment 4 bases; nucleotides outside the gene matches: 6. The CDR3 has 15 residues. The CDR3 DNA, read in part, is TGCGCCAGCAGCTCTACGGGACAGAGCACCGGGGAG. Encoded protein: CASSSTGQSTGE. The full CDR3 protein reads CASSSTGQSTGELFF. The entire variable domain, with the rest obtained from reference TRBV5-1 and TRBJ2-2, is as follows: KAGVTQTPRYLIKTRGQQVTLSCSPISGHRSVSWYQQTPGQGLQFLFEYFSETQRNKGNFPGRFSGRQFSNSRSEMNVSTLELGDSALYLCASSSTGQSTGELFFGEGSRLTVL.

On this clone itself: Read coverage stops 3 residues before the CDR3 terminus; the germline J gene supplies the remainder. This sequence joins TRBV18 and TRBJ1-2; TRBD1 aligns across 7 bases. Per the germline V gene, CDR1 is KGHSH and CDR2 is LQKENI. This CDR3 region has 14 residues. This CDR3 reads CASSTGTDSYDYTF. The DNA read from the CDR3 is TGTGCCAGCTCTACCGGGACAGACTCCTACGAC.

In this sample, this clone turned up many times. The CDR3 extends 3 residues past the end of the read, so its final part is completed from the germline J gene. The chain joins TRBV4-1 to TRBJ2-3, with 7 positions matching TRBD2. Germline loops: CDR1 MGHRA, CDR2 YSYEKL. The CDR3 sequence is 14 residues long. The CDR3 sequence is CASSQVLAVETQYF. The covered CDR3 bases are TGCGCCAGCAGCCAAGTCCTAGCGGTCGAGACG.